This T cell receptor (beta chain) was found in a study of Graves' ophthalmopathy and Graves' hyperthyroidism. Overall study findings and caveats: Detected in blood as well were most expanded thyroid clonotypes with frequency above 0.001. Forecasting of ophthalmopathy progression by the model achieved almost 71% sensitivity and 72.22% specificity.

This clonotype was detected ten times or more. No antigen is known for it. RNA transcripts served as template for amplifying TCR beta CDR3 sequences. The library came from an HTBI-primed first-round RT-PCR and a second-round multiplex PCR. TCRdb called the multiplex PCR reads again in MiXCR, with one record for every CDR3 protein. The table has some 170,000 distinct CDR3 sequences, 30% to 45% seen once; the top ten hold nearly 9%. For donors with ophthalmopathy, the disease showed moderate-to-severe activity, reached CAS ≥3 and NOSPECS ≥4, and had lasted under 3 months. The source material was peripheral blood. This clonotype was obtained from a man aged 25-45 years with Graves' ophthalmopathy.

The DNA of the CDR3 is TGTGCCAGCAGCTTAGTTGGCGGAGGGGGGTACGAGCAGTACTTC. This sequence encodes CASSLVGGGGYEQYF. The V and J genes are TRBV7-3 and TRBJ2-7; D may be TRBD1 or TRBD2 (6 bases each). CDR3 length: 15 residues. The germline V gene encodes CDR1 SGHTA and CDR2 FQGTGA. V was clipped by 2 bases and J by 4 bases, with 15 bases between them.